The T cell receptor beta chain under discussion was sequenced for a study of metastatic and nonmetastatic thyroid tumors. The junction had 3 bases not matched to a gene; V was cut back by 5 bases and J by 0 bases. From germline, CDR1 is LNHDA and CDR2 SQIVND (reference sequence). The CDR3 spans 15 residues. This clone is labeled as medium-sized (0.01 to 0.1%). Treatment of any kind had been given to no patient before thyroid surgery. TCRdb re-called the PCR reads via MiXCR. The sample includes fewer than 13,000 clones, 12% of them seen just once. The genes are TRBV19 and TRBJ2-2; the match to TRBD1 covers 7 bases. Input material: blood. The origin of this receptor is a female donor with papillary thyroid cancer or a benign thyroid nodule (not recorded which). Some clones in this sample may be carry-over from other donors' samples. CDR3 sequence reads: CASSAGQANTGELFF. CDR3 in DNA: TGTGCCAGTAGTGCAGGACAGGCGAACACCGGGGAGCTGTTTTTT.